Shown below are 30 T cell receptor beta chains from a single sample sequenced in a study of blood T cell repertoires in COVID-19. This table comes from immunoSEQ multiplex PCR, and its TCRdb copy is limited to in-frame clones, with some not included. The table includes roughly 100,000 clones, around 87% detected once. The source material was peripheral blood. These receptors came from a man aged 45 to 65 with active or convalescent COVID-19.

The CDR3 here is CASSAGHGGNTIYF. CDR3 sequence (DNA): TGTGCCAGCAGTGCAGGCCACGGCGGAAACACCATATATTTT. V is TRBV2 and J is TRBJ1-3; D is ambiguous. The V end lost 4 bases, the J end lost 4 bases, and 11 bases lay between the germline ends. Per germline, CDR1 SNHLY and CDR2 FYNNEI. This CDR3 comprises 14 residues.

The rearrangement joins TRBV7-7 to TRBJ2-2; tentative D call: TRBD1 (6 bases). This CDR3 is 15 amino acids long. The germline gives CDR1 SSHAT, CDR2 FNYEAQ (reference sequence). Trimming took off 4 bases at V and 1 base at J, with 10 bases between the two ends. The CDR3, as DNA: TGTGCCAGCAGCTCCGGGACAATGAACACCGGGGAGCTGTTTTTT. Translating it yields CASSSGTMNTGELFF.

This rearrangement joins TRBV28 to TRBJ2-6; 8 bases fit TRBD1. After removal of 8 bases from V and 2 bases from J, the junction contained 2 bases not matched to a gene. Germline lookup yields CDR1 MDHEN and CDR2 SYDVKM. This CDR3 is built from 14 residues. The CDR3 region is CASLQGAGANVLTF. The DNA for the CDR3 is TGTGCCAGCCTACAGGGGGCTGGGGCCAACGTCCTGACTTTC.

The CDR3 DNA follows: TGCGCCAGCAGCCAAGATCCAGCGGGGGCCTGGCCCGGCACAGATACGCAGTATTTT. Translated, it gives CASSQDPAGAWPGTDTQYF. The chain uses TRBV4-3 and TRBJ2-3; 8 nucleotides agree with TRBD2. Per germline, CDR1 LGHNA and CDR2 YSLEER. The CDR3 totals 19 residues. Germline trimming cut 0 bases from V and 1 base from J; bases unmatched to any gene: 12.

The chain recombines TRBV6-5 with TRBJ1-2, with 7 positions matching TRBD1. CDR1 is MNHEY and CDR2 is SVGAGI in the germline V gene. V lost 10 bases to trimming and J lost 4 bases; unmatched junction nucleotides: 3. This CDR3 is built from 11 residues. The CDR3 reads CATQGGYGYTF. The CDR3 DNA follows: TGTGCCACCCAGGGGGGCTATGGCTACACCTTC.

Many counts were recorded for this clone. The CDR3 is CASSLQTGGAENIQYF. Written as DNA, the CDR3 is TGCGCCAGCAGCCTTCAGACAGGGGGCGCTGAAAACATTCAGTACTTC. The chain uses TRBV5-1 and TRBJ2-4; 10 nucleotides line up with TRBD1. J gave up 5 bases and V 4 bases, and 9 bases lay outside the gene matches. Germline-derived CDR1 and CDR2 are SGHRS and YFSETQ. The CDR3 has 16 residues. Full variable domain (missing parts from reference TRBV5-1 and TRBJ2-4): KAGVTQTPRYLIKTRGQQVTLSCSPISGHRSVSWYQQTPGQGLQFLFEYFSETQRNKGNFPGRFSGRQFSNSRSEMNVSTLELGDSALYLCASSLQTGGAENIQYFGAGTRLSVL.

This clone was counted between two and nine times. The chain is built from TRBV11-3 and TRBJ2-3; 7 bases are a match to TRBD1. CDR1 and CDR2 from the germline V gene are SGHNT and YENEEA. The CDR3 covers 14 residues. The V segment lost 2 bases and the J segment 4 bases; nucleotides outside the gene matches: 3. CDR3 sequence (DNA): TGTGCCAGCAGCTTATACAGGGGATCAGATACGCAGTATTTT. The encoded protein is CASSLYRGSDTQYF.

The sample holds a few counts of this clone. The chain links TRBV6-5 to TRBJ2-5, with D tentatively TRBD1 (5 bases). Trimming cost V 4 bases and J 1 base, with 16 bases left between them. The CDR3 consists of 16 residues. CDR1 is MNHEY, CDR2 SVGAGI, per germline. The CDR3 bases are TGTGCCAGCAGTTCTTTACAACAGGTTAGCCAAGAGACCCAGTACTTC. Translating it yields CASSSLQQVSQETQYF.

The chain recombines TRBV6-5 with TRBJ2-2, with 11 bases fitting TRBD1. J lost 5 bases, V lost 8 bases, and 4 bases had no gene match. This CDR3 has 14 residues. The germline CDR1 and CDR2 sequences are MNHEY and SVGAGI. DNA for the CDR3: TGTGCCAGCCTCGGGACAGGGGGAACCGGGGAGCTGTTTTTT. This sequence encodes CASLGTGGTGELFF.

V usage is TRBV7-2 and J usage is TRBJ1-4; TRBD1 matches 7 bases. Germline CDR1 SGHTA, CDR2 FQGNSA. The ends lost 5 bases at V and 7 bases at J; junction bases unmatched: 7. There are 14 residues in the CDR3. The chain's CDR3 is CASSATGPPEKLFF. The CDR3, as DNA: TGTGCCAGCAGCGCGACAGGGCCGCCTGAAAAACTGTTTTTT.

The chain links TRBV6-5 to TRBJ1-5, with a tentative D call TRBD1 (6 bases). There are 15 residues in the CDR3. CDR1 and CDR2 (germline): MNHEY, SVGAGI. V was shortened by 0 bases and J by 2 bases, with 8 bases between the two germline ends. The CDR3 region is CASSYSGGGNQPQHF. The CDR3 bases are TGTGCCAGCAGTTACTCTGGGGGCGGCAATCAGCCCCAGCATTTT.

This clone was observed a single time. This chain connects TRBV7-2 to TRBJ2-5; TRBD1 agrees at 9 bases. Per the germline V gene, CDR1 is SGHTA and CDR2 is FQGNSA. The CDR3 covers 16 residues. Trimming at V came to 1 base and at J to 1 base, leaving 4 bases not matched to a gene. The CDR3 reads CASSLGTGVFQETQYF. Here the CDR3 DNA reads TGTGCCAGCAGCTTAGGGACAGGGGTGTTCCAAGAGACCCAGTACTTC.

The chain recombines TRBV24-1 with TRBJ2-1, with 13 bases identical to TRBD2. The CDR3 spans 16 residues. With 5 bases clipped from V and 4 bases from J, the junction kept 4 bases outside the gene matches. Germline V gives CDR1 KGHDR, CDR2 SFDVKD. The CDR3 DNA reads TGTGCCACCAGTGGTGGACTAGCGGGGGTTTACAATGAGCAGTTCTTC. Translated: CATSGGLAGVYNEQFF.

The J gene is TRBJ2-2, the V gene TRBV6-4, with D perhaps TRBD2 (5 bases). CDR1 is MRHNA and CDR2 is SNTAGT in the germline V gene. The CDR3 runs to 15 residues. The V end lost 5 bases, the J end lost 4 bases, and 14 bases lay between the germline ends. In DNA form, the CDR3 reads TGTGCCAGCAGTCCGACCGGGGTAGGCACCGGGGAGCTGTTTTTT. Encoded protein: CASSPTGVGTGELFF.

The chain is built from TRBV13 and TRBJ1-6; TRBD1 agrees at 7 bases. J was trimmed by 1 base and V by 4 bases; bases with no gene match: 1. The CDR3 consists of 15 residues. Germline V lookup: CDR1 PRHDT, CDR2 FYEKMQ (reference sequence). The CDR3 region has the DNA TGTGCCAGCAGCTCACAGGGGTCCTATAATTCACCCCTCCACTTT. Translating it yields CASSSQGSYNSPLHF.

V is TRBV2 and J is TRBJ2-7, with 7 bases that match TRBD1. The CDR3 is made up of 15 amino acids. Germline CDR1 is SNHLY and CDR2 is FYNNEI. The trim removed 1 base at V and 1 base at J, leaving 4 bases unmatched. DNA of the CDR3: TGTGCCAGCAGTGAAGAATCGGGACAGTCCTACGAGCAGTACGTC. Translation: CASSEESGQSYEQYV.

This clone was seen a handful of times. Distinct nucleotide sequences in the sample also encode this CDR3. This rearrangement joins TRBV7-8 to TRBJ2-7; D is undetermined. The CDR3 length is 13 residues. Germline CDR1 is SGHVS and CDR2 is FQNEAQ. The ends were cut back, 5 bases at V and 1 base at J, with 9 bases in the middle. DNA of the CDR3: TGTGCCAGCAGCCCATTAGAGTCCTACGAGCAGTACTTC. Its protein is CASSPLESYEQYF.

The count of this clone is one. The rearrangement joins TRBV19 to TRBJ2-3; 8 bases fit TRBD1. Germline loops: CDR1 LNHDA, CDR2 SQIVND (reference sequence). V trimming: 7 bases; J trimming: 3 bases; junction bases outside the gene matches: 6. The CDR3 consists of 14 residues. Written as DNA, the CDR3 is TGTGCCAGTAAAGTCGGGACAGGAACAGATACGCAGTATTTT. Its protein is CASKVGTGTDTQYF.

This clone was recorded only once. The rearrangement links TRBV3-1 (or the pseudogene TRBV3-2) to TRBJ2-3; TRBD1 might be the D (5 bases). With 2 bases removed from V and 2 bases from J, the gap between germline ends came to 14 bases. The CDR3 loop spans 16 amino acids. Germline V gene data show CDR1 as LGHDT and CDR2 as YNNKEL (reference sequence). The CDR3 DNA sequence: TGTGCCAGCAGCCAAATACAGACAGCCATCACAGATACGCAGTATTTT. It is translated as CASSQIQTAITDTQYF.

V is TRBV6-1 and J is TRBJ1-1; TRBD1 matches at 10 bases. Per the germline V gene, CDR1 is MNHNS and CDR2 is SASEGT. CDR3 length equals 14 residues. Losses at the gene ends were 3 bases for V and 11 bases for J; bases not matched to a gene: 9. DNA of the CDR3: TGTGCCAGCAGTGAGAACCGGGACAGGGGTAGGGCTTTCTTT. Encoded protein: CASSENRDRGRAFF.

The chain carries TRBV7-9 and TRBJ2-2; TRBD2 might be the D (5 bases). Germline V CDR1 and CDR2: SEHNR, FQNEAQ (reference sequence). The CDR3 covers 14 residues. V was cut by 5 bases and J by 7 bases, with 14 bases left in between. Here the CDR3 reads CASSQRVLIGELFF. As DNA, the CDR3 is TGTGCCAGCAGCCAGAGGGTCCTCATCGGGGAGCTGTTTTTT.

This clone was seen a single time. The gene calls are TRBV7-6 and TRBJ1-1; 11 bases are a match to TRBD1. CDR3 length equals 17 residues. Germline CDR1 SGHVS, CDR2 FNYEAQ. The V gene end was trimmed by 1 base and the J gene end by 1 base; junction bases not matched to a gene: 5. In nucleotides, the CDR3 is TGTGCCAGCAGCTTAGGGACAGGGGGCAGGGAGAACACTGAAGCTTTCTTT. Translating gives CASSLGTGGRENTEAFF.

This chain links TRBV25-1 with TRBJ1-4, with D possibly matching TRBD1 (5 bases). Trimming removed 5 bases from V and 7 bases from J, with 14 bases in between. CDR3 length: 14 residues. CDR1 is MGHDK and CDR2 is SYGVNS in the germline V gene. CDR3 bases: TGTGCCAGCAGTCGACGGACAACATTTGAAAAACTGTTTTTT. This gives the protein CASSRRTTFEKLFF.

A few counts support this clone. The CDR3: CASRAGGISGANVLTF. CDR3 in DNA: TGTGCCAGTCGGGCAGGAGGTATATCTGGGGCCAACGTCCTGACTTTC. The chain couples TRBV19 to TRBJ2-6; weak D call: TRBD2 (5 bases). The CDR3 totals 16 residues. With 8 bases removed from V and 1 base from J, the gap between germline ends came to 15 bases. The germline V gene has CDR1 LNHDA and CDR2 SQIVND (reference sequence).

J is TRBJ2-7 and V is TRBV28; 8 bases line up with TRBD1. Per the germline V gene, CDR1 is MDHEN and CDR2 is SYDVKM. The length of the CDR3 is 14 residues. V shed 5 bases, J shed 0 bases, and the junction held 3 bases outside the gene matches. The CDR3 sequence is CASSRQGSSYEQYF. The CDR3 DNA is TGTGCCAGCAGTCGACAGGGGAGCTCCTACGAGCAGTACTTC.

This clone occurred many times. V and J are TRBV3-1 (or the pseudogene TRBV3-2) and TRBJ1-2; 7 positions match TRBD1. The trim removed 1 base at V and 4 bases at J, leaving 3 bases unmatched. Germline V gene sequence: CDR1 LGHDT, CDR2 YNNKEL (reference sequence). The CDR3 is made up of 14 amino acids. The DNA of the CDR3 is TGTGCCAGCAGCCAAGCGGGACAGTCCTATGGCTACACCTTC. Translated, it gives CASSQAGQSYGYTF.

The V call is TRBV7-8, the J call TRBJ1-4, with 7 bases that match TRBD1. This CDR3 spans 14 amino acids. With V trimmed by 6 bases and J by 7 bases, 8 bases remained unmatched. Looked up from germline, CDR1 is SGHVS and CDR2 is FQNEAQ. CDR3 residues: CASSYRQGSEKLFF. For the CDR3, the DNA is TGTGCCAGCAGTTACCGACAGGGAAGTGAAAAACTGTTTTTT. The complete variable domain, with remaining parts taken from reference TRBV7-8 and TRBJ1-4, reads GAGVSQSPRYKVAKRGQDVALRCDPISGHVSLFWYQQALGQGPEFLTYFQNEAQLDKSGLPSDRFFAERPEGSVSTLKIQRTQQEDSAVYLCASSYRQGSEKLFFGSGTQLSVL.

This clone has only one observation. The rearrangement uses TRBV5-1 and TRBJ2-1, with 12 bases matching TRBD2. The junction had 5 bases not matched to a gene; V was cut back by 6 bases and J by 4 bases. The CDR3 has 15 amino acids. Germline assignment: CDR1 SGHRS and CDR2 YFSETQ. In DNA, the CDR3 is TGCGCCAGCAACCTGCTAGCGGGGGGGTACAATGAGCAGTTCTTC. Protein product: CASNLLAGGYNEQFF.

The CDR3 DNA sequence: TGTGCCAGCAGTTTGGGATTTATGGGACTCCCACCATACTTC. This translates into CASSLGFMGLPPYF. This chain joins TRBV28 and TRBJ2-5, with a possible D match to TRBD2 (6 bases). Germline CDR1 and CDR2: MDHEN and SYDVKM. V dropped 3 bases and J dropped 14 bases, with 22 bases sitting between them. CDR3 length equals 14 residues.

The chain carries TRBV5-1 and TRBJ2-7; tentatively, D is TRBD1 (6 bases). Trimming removed 2 bases from V and 5 bases from J, with 14 bases in between. This CDR3 is built from 14 residues. Looked up from germline, CDR1 is SGHRS and CDR2 is YFSETQ. This CDR3 reads CASSFRGRVDEQYF. The CDR3 DNA sequence: TGCGCCAGCAGCTTCAGGGGCAGGGTCGACGAGCAGTACTTC.